This T cell receptor beta chain was retrieved from a study of T cells in Graves' hyperthyroidism and ophthalmopathy. RNA transcripts were the template for amplifying TCR beta CDR3 regions. TCR CDR3 underwent first-round RT-PCR with the HTBI primer set. One entry per CDR3 protein results from TCRdb running MiXCR on the multiplex PCR reads. The profile shows roughly 700,000 distinct CDR3 sequences, less than 15% of them singletons. The PBMCs were taken from under 12 ml of fresh peripheral blood. The ends lost 3 bases at V and 0 bases at J; junction bases unmatched: 5. Germline V gene lookup returns CDR1 SGHRS and CDR2 YFSETQ. The CDR3 length is 15 residues.

The V gene is TRBV5-1, the J gene TRBJ1-1; 7 bases are shared with TRBD1. Sample: blood. The TCR was taken from a woman between 18 and 29 years old with Graves' hyperthyroidism. The CDR3 spells CASSYGQVLNTEAFF. CDR3 coding DNA: TGCGCCAGCAGCTACGGACAGGTTTTGAACACTGAAGCTTTCTTT.